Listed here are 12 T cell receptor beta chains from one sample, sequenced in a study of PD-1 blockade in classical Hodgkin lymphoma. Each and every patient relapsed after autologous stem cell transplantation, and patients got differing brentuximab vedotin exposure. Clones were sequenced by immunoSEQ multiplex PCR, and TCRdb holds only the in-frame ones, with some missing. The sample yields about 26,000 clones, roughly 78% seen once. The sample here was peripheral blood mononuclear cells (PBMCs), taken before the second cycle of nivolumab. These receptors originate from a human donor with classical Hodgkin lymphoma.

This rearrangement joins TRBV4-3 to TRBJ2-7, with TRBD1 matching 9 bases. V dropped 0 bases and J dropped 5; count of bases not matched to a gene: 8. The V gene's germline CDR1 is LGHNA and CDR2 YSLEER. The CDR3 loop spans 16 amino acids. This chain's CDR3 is CASSQELGQGADEQYF. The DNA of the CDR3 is TGCGCCAGCAGCCAAGAGCTGGGACAGGGTGCAGACGAGCAGTACTTC.

CDR3 in DNA: TGTGCCAGAAAAGTGCTCTACGAGCAGTACTTC. Protein: CARKVLYEQYF. V gene TRBV19 combines with J gene TRBJ2-7, with D hard to call. V was pared by 9 bases and J by 3 bases, with 9 bases between. CDR1 is LNHDA, CDR2 SQIVND, per germline (reference sequence). This CDR3 has 11 amino acids.

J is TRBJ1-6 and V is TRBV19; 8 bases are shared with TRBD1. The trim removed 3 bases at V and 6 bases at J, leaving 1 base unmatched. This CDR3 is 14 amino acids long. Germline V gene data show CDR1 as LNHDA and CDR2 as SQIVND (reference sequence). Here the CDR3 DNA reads TGTGCCAGTAGTATCGACAGGGGTAATTCACCCCTCCACTTT. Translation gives CASSIDRGNSPLHF. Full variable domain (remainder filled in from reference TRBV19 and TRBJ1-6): DGGITQSPKYLFRKEGQNVTLSCEQNLNHDAMYWYRQDPGQGLRLIYYSQIVNDFQKGDIAEGYSVSREKKESFPLTVTSAQKNPTAFYLCASSIDRGNSPLHFGNGTRLTVT.

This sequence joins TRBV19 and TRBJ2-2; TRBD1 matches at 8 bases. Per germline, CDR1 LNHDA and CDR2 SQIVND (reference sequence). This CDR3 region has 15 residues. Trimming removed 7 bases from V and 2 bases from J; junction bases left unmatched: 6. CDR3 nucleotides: TGTGCCAGTACCTGGGACAGGAGAAACACCGGGGAGCTGTTTTTT. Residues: CASTWDRRNTGELFF.

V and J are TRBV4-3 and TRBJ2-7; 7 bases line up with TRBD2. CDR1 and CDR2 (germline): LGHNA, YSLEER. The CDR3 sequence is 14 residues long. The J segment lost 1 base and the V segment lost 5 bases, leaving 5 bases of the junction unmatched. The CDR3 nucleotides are TGCGCCAGCAGCGCCGGGACTATATCCTACGAGCAGTACTTC. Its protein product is CASSAGTISYEQYF.

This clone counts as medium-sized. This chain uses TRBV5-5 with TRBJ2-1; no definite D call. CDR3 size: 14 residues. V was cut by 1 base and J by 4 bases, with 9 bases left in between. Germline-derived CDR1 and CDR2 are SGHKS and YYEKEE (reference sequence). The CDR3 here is CASSLLSVYNEQFF. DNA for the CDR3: TGTGCCAGCAGCTTGTTATCGGTATACAATGAGCAGTTCTTC.

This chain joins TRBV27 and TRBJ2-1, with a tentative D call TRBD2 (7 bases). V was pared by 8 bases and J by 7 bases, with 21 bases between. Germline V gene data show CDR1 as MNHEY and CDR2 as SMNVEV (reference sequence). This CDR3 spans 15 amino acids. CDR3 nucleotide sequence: TGTGCCAGCGCATTTGGGGGGGGCAGAAGAAATGAGCAGTTCTTC. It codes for CASAFGGGRRNEQFF.

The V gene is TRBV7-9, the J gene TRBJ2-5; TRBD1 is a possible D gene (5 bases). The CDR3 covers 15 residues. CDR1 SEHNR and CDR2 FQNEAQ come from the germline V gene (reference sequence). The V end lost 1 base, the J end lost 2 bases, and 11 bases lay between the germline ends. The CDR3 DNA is TGTGCCAGCAGCTTAGTGCAGGGCCTACAAGAGACCCAGTACTTC. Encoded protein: CASSLVQGLQETQYF.

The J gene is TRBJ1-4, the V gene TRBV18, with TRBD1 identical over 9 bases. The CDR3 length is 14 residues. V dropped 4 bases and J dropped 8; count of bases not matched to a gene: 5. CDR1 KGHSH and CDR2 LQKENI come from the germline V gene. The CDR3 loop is CASSLGQGGEKLFF. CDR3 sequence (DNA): TGTGCCAGCTCACTGGGACAGGGTGGAGAAAAACTGTTTTTT.

The CDR3 is CASSPRLTGGGTEAFF. In DNA, the CDR3 is TGTGCCAGTAGTCCTAGGCTGACGGGGGGCGGCACTGAAGCTTTCTTT. V and J are TRBV19 and TRBJ1-1, with D maybe TRBD1 (6 bases). Germline V lookup: CDR1 LNHDA, CDR2 SQIVND (reference sequence). The CDR3 has 16 residues. Trimming took 5 bases from V and 4 from J, leaving 20 bases between them.

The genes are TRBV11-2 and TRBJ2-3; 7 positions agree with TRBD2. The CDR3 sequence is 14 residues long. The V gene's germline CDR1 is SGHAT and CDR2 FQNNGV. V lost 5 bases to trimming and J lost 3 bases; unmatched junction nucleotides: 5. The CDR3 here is CASSPLGGTDTQYF. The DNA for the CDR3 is TGTGCCAGCAGCCCCCTGGGGGGGACAGATACGCAGTATTTT.

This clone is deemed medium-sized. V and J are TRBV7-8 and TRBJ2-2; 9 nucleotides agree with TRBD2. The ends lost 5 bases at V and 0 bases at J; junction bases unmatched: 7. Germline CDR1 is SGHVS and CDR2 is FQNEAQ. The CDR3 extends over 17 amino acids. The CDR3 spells CASSAAGGRTNTGELFF. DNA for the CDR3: TGTGCCAGCAGCGCCGCGGGGGGGCGAACGAACACCGGGGAGCTGTTTTTT.